This entry lists 7 T cell receptor beta chains sequenced from one sample in a study of T-cell memory formation after mild COVID-19. In TCRdb, the 5' RACE reads were re-called with MiXCR into one record per CDR3 protein. The sample includes over 400,000 distinct CDR3 sequences, 23% of them seen just once. The material sequenced was PBMCs or a T cell subset sorted from them (not recorded which). These receptors were collected from an adult woman who had mild COVID-19 (a few samples of this study predate the infection). Cell type and time point are not known.

The chain employs TRBV14 and TRBJ2-1, with D possibly TRBD2 on 6 matching bases. Per the germline V gene, CDR1 is SGHDN and CDR2 is FVKESK. V was pared by 0 bases and J by 9 bases, with 9 bases between. CDR3 size: 13 residues. Here the CDR3 reads CASSQDWRGEQFF. The CDR3 DNA is TGTGCCAGCAGCCAAGATTGGAGGGGTGAGCAGTTCTTC. Using reference TRBV14 and TRBJ2-1 for the parts outside the CDR3, the full variable domain is EAGVTQFPSHSVIEKGQTVTLRCDPISGHDNLYWYRRVMGKEIKFLLHFVKESKQDESGMPNNRFLAERTGGTYSTLKVQPAELEDSGVYFCASSQDWRGEQFFGPGTRLTVL.

The chain employs TRBV3-1 and TRBJ1-1; D may be TRBD1 (5 bases). The CDR3 runs 15 residues. Germline V lookup: CDR1 LGHDT, CDR2 YNNKEL (reference sequence). With 4 bases removed from V and 10 bases from J, the gap between germline ends came to 22 bases. CDR3 protein: CASSPWTMIRRGAFF. The CDR3 bases are TGTGCCAGCAGCCCCTGGACTATGATCCGGAGGGGAGCTTTCTTT.

This chain links TRBV29-1 with TRBJ1-5; TRBD1 agrees at 9 bases. With 6 bases clipped from V and 5 bases from J, the junction kept 5 bases outside the gene matches. Per the germline V gene, CDR1 is SQVTM and CDR2 is ANQGSEA. CDR3 length equals 13 residues. This CDR3 reads CSVRTGEHQPQHF. The CDR3 region has the DNA TGCAGCGTGCGGACAGGGGAGCATCAGCCCCAGCATTTT.

This clonotype was picked up a small number of times. The chain uses TRBV2 and TRBJ2-1; the D is unclear. V gave up 4 bases and J gave up 6 bases, with 13 bases separating them. Germline V lookup: CDR1 SNHLY, CDR2 FYNNEI. The CDR3 covers 14 residues. CDR3: CASSASLRANEQFF. The CDR3 coding sequence is TGTGCCAGCAGTGCCTCCCTACGGGCCAATGAGCAGTTCTTC.

The rearrangement uses TRBV4-1 and TRBJ1-2; D unclear. The ends were cut back, 1 base at V and 4 bases at J, with 10 bases in the middle. Germline V CDR1 and CDR2: MGHRA, YSYEKL. This CDR3 region has 14 residues. CDR3 in amino acids: CASSQVGSIYGYTF. CDR3 sequence (DNA): TGCGCCAGCAGCCAAGTCGGGTCCATCTATGGCTACACCTTC.

Only a few counts were recorded for this clonotype. The V and J genes are TRBV7-3 and TRBJ2-1; D tentatively reads TRBD1 or TRBD2 (5 bases each). The germline V gene encodes CDR1 SGHTA and CDR2 FQGTGA. CDR3 length: 16 amino acids. Trimming removed 4 bases at V and 5 bases at J, with 18 bases between. The CDR3 DNA follows: TGTGCCAGCAGCTCCCTTGTGGGACCCGCCCACAATGAGCAGTTCTTC. Amino acids: CASSSLVGPAHNEQFF.

The chain has TRBV6-5 and TRBJ1-5; 9 bases match TRBD1. Germline V gene lookup returns CDR1 MNHEY and CDR2 SVGAGI. V lost 5 bases to trimming and J lost 5 bases; unmatched junction nucleotides: 7. The CDR3 is 15 amino acids. The CDR3 loop reads CASSLYRGRDQPQHF. The CDR3 coding sequence is TGTGCCAGCAGTCTCTACAGGGGGCGGGATCAGCCCCAGCATTTT.